A single sample gave rise to the 10 T cell receptor beta chains below, sequenced in a study of blood T cell repertoires in COVID-19. This table comes from immunoSEQ multiplex PCR, and its TCRdb copy is limited to in-frame clones, with some not included. This sample has some 220,000 clones; around four fifths occur once, and the top ten carry 5.5% to 8%. Sequences were obtained from peripheral blood. These receptors all come from a woman aged 60-75 years with active or convalescent COVID-19.

The chain combines TRBV11-3 with TRBJ2-1, with 7 bases that match TRBD2. V lost 5 bases and J lost 3; bases outside the gene matches: 7. Per the germline V gene, CDR1 is SGHNT and CDR2 is YENEEA. The CDR3 covers 15 residues. CDR3 protein: CASSLHGLVYNEQFF. In DNA, the CDR3 is TGTGCCAGCAGCCTCCACGGACTAGTCTACAATGAGCAGTTCTTC.

The V call is TRBV5-6, the J call TRBJ2-3; weak D call: TRBD1 (6 bases). CDR3 length: 12 amino acids. Per the germline V gene, CDR1 is SGHDT and CDR2 is YYEEEE. V was pared by 0 bases and J by 8 bases, with 7 bases between. This CDR3 reads CASSLVGGTQYF. Here the CDR3 DNA reads TGTGCCAGCAGCTTGGTAGGGGGTACGCAGTATTTT.

The chain uses TRBV5-5 and TRBJ1-1, with 8 bases fitting TRBD1. The CDR3 totals 14 residues. The V segment lost 3 bases and the J segment 5 bases; nucleotides outside the gene matches: 6. Germline values: CDR1 SGHKS, CDR2 YYEKEE (reference sequence). The CDR3, as DNA: TGTGCCAGCAGCTCCTACAGGGGGGATACTGAAGCTTTCTTT. The encoded protein is CASSSYRGDTEAFF. The entire variable domain, with the rest obtained from reference TRBV5-5 and TRBJ1-1, is as follows: DAGVTQSPTHLIKTRGQQVTLRCSPISGHKSVSWYQQVLGQGPQFIFQYYEKEERGRGNFPDRFSARQFPNYSSELNVNALLLGDSALYLCASSSYRGDTEAFFGQGTRLTVV.

This clone occurred once. The chain uses TRBV6-2 or TRBV6-3 and TRBJ1-2; D remains ambiguous. V shed 0 bases and J shed 2 bases, with 13 bases lying between them. Germline CDR1 MNHEY, CDR2 SVGEGT. This CDR3 is 16 amino acids long. The CDR3 is CASSYSRRGYNYGYTF. CDR3 DNA: TGTGCCAGCAGTTACTCGAGACGGGGATACAACTATGGCTACACCTTC.

This clone was recorded only once. This chain uses TRBV28 with TRBJ1-5; 8 positions agree with TRBD1. The CDR3 runs 15 residues. CDR1 is MDHEN and CDR2 is SYDVKM in the germline V gene. Losses at the gene ends were 2 bases for V and 7 bases for J; bases not matched to a gene: 7. DNA of the CDR3: TGTGCCAGCAGTTTAACAGGGGGTCGGGGGCAGCCCCAGCATTTT. Translating it yields CASSLTGGRGQPQHF.

This chain joins TRBV3-1 (or the pseudogene TRBV3-2) and TRBJ2-7; TRBD2 agrees at 8 bases. The CDR3 loop spans 15 amino acids. Germline V lookup: CDR1 LGHDT, CDR2 YNNKEL (reference sequence). V was clipped by 3 bases and J by 3 bases; unmatched bases: 7. This CDR3 reads CASSQAGGWGYEQYF. The CDR3 DNA sequence: TGTGCCAGCAGCCAGGCGGGGGGTTGGGGCTACGAGCAGTACTTC.

The chain links TRBV10-3 to TRBJ2-7; 7 bases agree with TRBD2. The length of the CDR3 is 13 residues. Germline values: CDR1 ENHRY, CDR2 SYGVKD. V lost 2 bases to trimming and J lost 7 bases; unmatched junction nucleotides: 5. CDR3 amino acids: CAISEGRGEEQYV. The CDR3 coding sequence is TGTGCCATCAGTGAGGGCCGGGGGGAAGAGCAGTACGTC.

This chain links TRBV6-5 with TRBJ1-6; D not resolved. The germline V gene encodes CDR1 MNHEY and CDR2 SVGAGI. The CDR3 is 15 residues long. Trimming took 2 bases from V and 6 from J, leaving 11 bases between them. The CDR3 sequence: CASSYNEGSNSPLHF. The CDR3 bases are TGTGCCAGCAGTTACAATGAGGGAAGTAATTCACCCCTCCACTTT.

The J gene is TRBJ2-7, the V gene TRBV10-3; D is ambiguous. CDR3 length equals 13 residues. Trimming pared 0 bases from V and 4 bases from J, leaving 7 bases between. Per the germline V gene, CDR1 is ENHRY and CDR2 is SYGVKD. The CDR3 spells CAISESIGYEQYV. CDR3 coding DNA: TGTGCCATCAGTGAGTCGATCGGTTACGAGCAGTACGTC.

The chain couples TRBV11-2 to TRBJ2-2; 8 bases are shared with TRBD2. The CDR3 spans 16 residues. Germline CDR1 reads SGHAT; CDR2 reads FQNNGV. The V gene end was trimmed by 5 bases and the J gene end by 7 bases; junction bases not matched to a gene: 12. The CDR3 loop reads CASSARRGAFLGELFF. As DNA, the CDR3 is TGTGCCAGCAGCGCCCGGCGGGGGGCCTTCCTCGGGGAGCTGTTTTTT.